This T cell receptor beta chain came from a study of T cell responses to AZD1222 COVID-19 vaccine. The study's findings and limits: Donors in the cohort were predominantly white British and more often female, and clonal diversity was possibly underestimated. Close to half of spike-specific TCRs reportedly recognize unmutated variant regions. Dominant CD4 TCR responses targeted spike regions 160-218 and 743-854.

Libraries were prepared by immunoSEQ multiplex PCR; TCRdb keeps only in-frame clonotypes and omits some of them. Of some 180,000 clones listed, over 85% are singletons. Germline assignment: CDR1 SEHNR and CDR2 FQNEAQ (reference sequence). The CDR3 is made up of 16 amino acids. V was pared by 3 bases and J by 1 base, with 6 bases of the junction left unmatched. On this clone itself: Its antigen is unknown.

Source: peripheral blood, taken 28 days after the second dose of the MenACWY control vaccine. V usage is TRBV7-9 and J usage is TRBJ1-1; 9 bases line up with TRBD1. The TCR sequence derives from an adult who received the MenACWY meningococcal vaccine as a control. CDR3 residues: CASSLRQGVGNTEAFF. The CDR3 DNA sequence: TGTGCCAGCAGCTTGCGACAGGGGGTAGGGAACACTGAAGCTTTCTTT. Using reference TRBV7-9 and TRBJ1-1 for the parts outside the CDR3, the full variable domain is DTGVSQNPRHKITKRGQNVTFRCDPISEHNRLYWYRQTLGQGPEFLTYFQNEAQLEKSRLLSDRFSAERPKGSFSTLEIQRTEQGDSAMYLCASSLRQGVGNTEAFFGQGTRLTVV.